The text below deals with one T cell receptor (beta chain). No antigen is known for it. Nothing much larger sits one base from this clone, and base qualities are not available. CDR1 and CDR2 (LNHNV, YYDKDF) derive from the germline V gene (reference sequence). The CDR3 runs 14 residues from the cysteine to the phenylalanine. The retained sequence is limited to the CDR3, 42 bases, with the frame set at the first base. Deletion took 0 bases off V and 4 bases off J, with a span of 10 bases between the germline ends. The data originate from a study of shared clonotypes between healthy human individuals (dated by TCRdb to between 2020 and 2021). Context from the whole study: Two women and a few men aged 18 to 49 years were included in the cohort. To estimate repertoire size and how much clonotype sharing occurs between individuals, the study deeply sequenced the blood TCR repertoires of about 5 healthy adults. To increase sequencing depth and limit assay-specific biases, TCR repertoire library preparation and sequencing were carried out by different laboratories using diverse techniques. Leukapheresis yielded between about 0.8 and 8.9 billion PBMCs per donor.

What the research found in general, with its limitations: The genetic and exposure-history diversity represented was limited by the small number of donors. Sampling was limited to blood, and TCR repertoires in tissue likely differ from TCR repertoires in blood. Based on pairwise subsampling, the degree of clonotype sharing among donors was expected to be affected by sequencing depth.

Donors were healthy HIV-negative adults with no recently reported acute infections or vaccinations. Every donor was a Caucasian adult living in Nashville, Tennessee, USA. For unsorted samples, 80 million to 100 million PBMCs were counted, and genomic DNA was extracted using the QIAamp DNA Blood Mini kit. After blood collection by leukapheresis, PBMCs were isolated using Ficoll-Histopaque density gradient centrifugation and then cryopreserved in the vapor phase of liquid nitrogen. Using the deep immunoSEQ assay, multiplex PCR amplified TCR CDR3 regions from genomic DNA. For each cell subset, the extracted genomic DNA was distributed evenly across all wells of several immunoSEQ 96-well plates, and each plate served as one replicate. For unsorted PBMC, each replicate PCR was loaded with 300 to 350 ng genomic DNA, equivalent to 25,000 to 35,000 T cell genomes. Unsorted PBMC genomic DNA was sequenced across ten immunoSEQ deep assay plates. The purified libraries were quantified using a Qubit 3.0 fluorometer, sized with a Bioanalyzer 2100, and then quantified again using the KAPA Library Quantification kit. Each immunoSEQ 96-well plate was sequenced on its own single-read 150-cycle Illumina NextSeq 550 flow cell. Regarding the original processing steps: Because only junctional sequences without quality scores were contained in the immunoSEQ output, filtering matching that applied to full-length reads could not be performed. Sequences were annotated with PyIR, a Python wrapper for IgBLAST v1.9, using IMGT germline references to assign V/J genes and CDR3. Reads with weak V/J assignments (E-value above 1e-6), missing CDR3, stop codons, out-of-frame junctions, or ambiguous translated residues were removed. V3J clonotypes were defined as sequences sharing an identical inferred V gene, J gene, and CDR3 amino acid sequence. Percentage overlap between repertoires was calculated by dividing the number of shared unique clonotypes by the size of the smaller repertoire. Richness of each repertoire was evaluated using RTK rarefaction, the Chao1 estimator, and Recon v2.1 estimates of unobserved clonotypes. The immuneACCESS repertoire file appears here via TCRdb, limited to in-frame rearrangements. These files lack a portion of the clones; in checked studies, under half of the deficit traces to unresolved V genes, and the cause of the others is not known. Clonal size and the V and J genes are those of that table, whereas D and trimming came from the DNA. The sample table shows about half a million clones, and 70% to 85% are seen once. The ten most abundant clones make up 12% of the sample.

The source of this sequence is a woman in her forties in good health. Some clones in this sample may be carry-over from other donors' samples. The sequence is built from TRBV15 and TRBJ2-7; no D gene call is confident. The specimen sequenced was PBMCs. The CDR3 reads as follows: CATSREVGPYEQYF. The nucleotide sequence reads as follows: TGTGCCACCAGCAGAGAGGTTGGACCTTACGAGCAGTACTTC.